This record looks at one T cell receptor beta chain sequence and its context. Each CDR3 protein is one row after TCRdb ran MiXCR on the RT-PCR reads. This table has about 680,000 distinct CDR3 sequences, approximately 14% appearing once. Specimen: memory CD4+ T cells from blood. The source is a female donor in good health, serving as a healthy control.

The CDR3 DNA sequence: TGCAGCGTTGAAGGTGACAGTGAAGCTTTCTTT. Its translation is CSVEGDSEAFF. The chain links TRBV29-1 to TRBJ1-1; D is possibly TRBD1 (5 bases). This CDR3 region has 11 residues. CDR1 is SQVTM, CDR2 ANQGSEA, per germline. V was trimmed by 1 base and J by 7 bases, leaving 7 bases between them. The full variable domain, rest sourced from reference TRBV29-1 and TRBJ1-1, is SAVISQKPSRDICQRGTSLTIQCQVDSQVTMMFWYRQQPGQSLTLIATANQGSEATYESGFVIDKFPISRPNLTFSTLTVSNMSPEDSSIYLCSVEGDSEAFFGQGTRLTVV.